These 25 T cell receptor beta chains originate from one sample sequenced in a study of STAT3 mutations in large granular lymphocyte leukemia. Study-wide points: Every T-cell large granular lymphocyte leukemia patient had at least one immunodominant TCR beta clonotype.

These TCRs are of unknown antigen specificity. Repertoires were generated with immunoSEQ multiplex PCR, while TCRdb's copy carries only in-frame clones and drops some. The table shows 15,000 to 17,000 clones, with about nine tenths occurring only once. Input material: peripheral blood mononuclear cells. Every receptor here comes from a woman aged 45 to 65 with T-cell large granular lymphocyte leukemia. Some clones in this sample may be carry-over from other donors' samples.

J is TRBJ1-2 and V is TRBV5-1; 9 bases align to TRBD1. CDR1 and CDR2 from the germline V gene are SGHRS and YFSETQ. The length of the CDR3 is 16 residues. The junction had 8 bases not matched to a gene; V was cut back by 4 bases and J by 1 base. In nucleotides, the CDR3 is TGCGCCAGCAGCGCTCGACGGGACAGGGATAACTATGGCTACACCTTC. Encoded protein: CASSARRDRDNYGYTF.

The rearrangement links TRBV4-1 to TRBJ1-1; D gene uncertain. CDR1 MGHRA and CDR2 YSYEKL come from the germline V gene. There are 15 residues in the CDR3. Trimming cost V 0 bases and J 0 bases, with 8 bases left between them. The CDR3 here is CASSQERALNTEAFF. The DNA of the CDR3 is TGCGCCAGCAGCCAAGAACGGGCCTTGAACACTGAAGCTTTCTTT.

This chain joins TRBV5-4 and TRBJ2-5; 8 bases align to TRBD1. Unmatched junction bases numbered 6, after V lost 4 bases and J lost 4 bases. CDR3 length equals 14 residues. CDR1 is SGHNT and CDR2 is YYREEE in the germline V gene (reference sequence). The CDR3 nucleotides read TGTGCCAGCAGCCCTGGACAGGGAAGAGAGACCCAGTACTTC. Its translation is CASSPGQGRETQYF. The full variable domain, rest sourced from reference TRBV5-4 and TRBJ2-5, is ETGVTQSPTHLIKTRGQQVTLRCSSQSGHNTVSWYQQALGQGPQFIFQYYREEENGRGNFPPRFSGLQFPNYSSELNVNALELDDSALYLCASSPGQGRETQYFGPGTRLLVL.

J is TRBJ2-5 and V is TRBV18, with TRBD1 identical over 9 bases. J gave up 5 bases and V 3 bases, and 4 bases lay outside the gene matches. The CDR3 has 14 residues. The germline gives CDR1 KGHSH, CDR2 LQKENI. DNA for the CDR3: TGTGCCAGCTCACCTGGACAGGGGATGGAGACCCAGTACTTC. Its protein product is CASSPGQGMETQYF.

Only a few counts were recorded for this clone. The V and J genes are TRBV4-1 and TRBJ1-2, with unresolved D. The CDR3 has 14 amino acids. Trimming cost V 3 bases and J 4 bases, with 12 bases left between them. The germline V gene encodes CDR1 MGHRA and CDR2 YSYEKL. The CDR3 region has the DNA TGCGCCAGCAGCCACGGGCAGGTTAGCTATGGCTACACCTTC. It is translated as CASSHGQVSYGYTF.

The V and J genes are TRBV19 and TRBJ1-1; the D is unclear. This CDR3 comprises 13 residues. CDR1 and CDR2 (germline): LNHDA, SQIVND (reference sequence). V was cut by 3 bases and J by 4 bases, with 9 bases left in between. CDR3 in amino acids: CASSISRSTEAFF. In nucleotides, the CDR3 is TGTGCCAGTAGTATTTCAAGGAGCACTGAAGCTTTCTTT. Full variable domain (outside the CDR3, taken from reference TRBV19 and TRBJ1-1): DGGITQSPKYLFRKEGQNVTLSCEQNLNHDAMYWYRQDPGQGLRLIYYSQIVNDFQKGDIAEGYSVSREKKESFPLTVTSAQKNPTAFYLCASSISRSTEAFFGQGTRLTVV.

V gene TRBV6-5 combines with J gene TRBJ1-1; D is uncertain. This CDR3 spans 14 amino acids. Trimming cost V 7 bases and J 0 bases, with 12 bases left between them. Looked up from germline, CDR1 is MNHEY and CDR2 is SVGAGI. The CDR3: CASTPGDVNTEAFF. The DNA for the CDR3 is TGTGCCAGCACCCCCGGTGATGTGAACACTGAAGCTTTCTTT.

The V and J genes are TRBV7-3 and TRBJ1-1; TRBD1 agrees at 9 bases. J lost 2 bases, V lost 2 bases, and 3 bases had no gene match. CDR1 and CDR2 from the germline V gene are SGHTA and FQGTGA. CDR3 length: 15 residues. DNA of the CDR3: TGTGCCAGCAGCTTACAGACAGGGGGAAACACTGAAGCTTTCTTT. The encoded protein is CASSLQTGGNTEAFF.

The chain has TRBV29-1 and TRBJ2-7; 12 bases match TRBD2. Germline-derived CDR1 and CDR2 are SQVTM and ANQGSEA. The J segment lost 2 bases and the V segment lost 7 bases, leaving 3 bases of the junction unmatched. The CDR3 length is 13 residues. The CDR3 nucleotides read TGCAGCGGAAGACTAGCGGGGGCCTACGAGCAGTACTTC. This codes for CSGRLAGAYEQYF.

The gene calls are TRBV28 and TRBJ2-7; possible D gene TRBD2, 6 bases. From germline, CDR1 is MDHEN and CDR2 SYDVKM. This CDR3 contains 14 residues. Trimming cost V 7 bases and J 2 bases, with 15 bases left between them. The chain's CDR3 is CASTSGTHTYEQYF. For the CDR3, the DNA is TGTGCCAGCACCTCGGGGACTCACACCTACGAGCAGTACTTC.

The rearrangement joins TRBV7-8 to TRBJ2-7; 12 bases align to TRBD2. There are 18 residues in the CDR3. Unmatched junction bases numbered 10, after V lost 1 base and J lost 3 bases. Germline V gene sequence: CDR1 SGHVS, CDR2 FQNEAQ. CDR3 sequence reads: CASSLVTLLAGGVYEQYF. CDR3 bases: TGTGCCAGCAGCTTAGTGACGCTCCTAGCGGGAGGGGTCTACGAGCAGTACTTC. Based on the CDR3 plus reference TRBV7-8 and TRBJ2-7, the full variable domain is GAGVSQSPRYKVAKRGQDVALRCDPISGHVSLFWYQQALGQGPEFLTYFQNEAQLDKSGLPSDRFFAERPEGSVSTLKIQRTQQEDSAVYLCASSLVTLLAGGVYEQYFGPGTRLTVT.

The chain carries TRBV29-1 and TRBJ2-1; a possible D gene is TRBD1 (5 bases). Germline lookup yields CDR1 SQVTM and CDR2 ANQGSEA. The CDR3 has 11 residues. V was cut by 4 bases and J by 8 bases, with 9 bases left in between. The CDR3 protein is CSVGPGHEQFF. The DNA for the CDR3 is TGCAGCGTTGGGCCAGGGCATGAGCAGTTCTTC.

The V call is TRBV6-5, the J call TRBJ1-5; TRBD1 agrees at 7 bases. This CDR3 comprises 15 residues. Germline CDR1 and CDR2: MNHEY and SVGAGI. V shed 5 bases and J 0 bases; nucleotides not matched to a gene: 4. CDR3 nucleotide sequence: TGTGCCAGCAGTCGACAGGGCAGTAGCAATCAGCCCCAGCATTTT. Translating gives CASSRQGSSNQPQHF.

The chain combines TRBV19 with TRBJ2-7; D may be TRBD1 or TRBD2 (6 bases each). V was clipped by 5 bases and J by 6 bases, with 14 bases between them. Germline V lookup: CDR1 LNHDA, CDR2 SQIVND (reference sequence). The CDR3 totals 13 residues. CDR3 nucleotides: TGTGCCAGTAGTTCGCCGAGGGGGGTCGAGCAGTACTTC. The encoded protein is CASSSPRGVEQYF.

The chain has TRBV28 and TRBJ2-3; D tentatively reads TRBD1 or TRBD2 (5 bases each). The CDR3 is made up of 15 amino acids. Germline CDR1 reads MDHEN; CDR2 reads SYDVKM. Trimming removed 6 bases from V and 6 bases from J, with 19 bases in between. The CDR3 coding sequence is TGTGCCAGCAGCCCTGCCGGGGCGGCCAGGGATACGCAGTATTTT. It is translated as CASSPAGAARDTQYF. Looking up the rest from reference TRBV28 and TRBJ2-3 gives the full variable domain: DVKVTQSSRYLVKRTGEKVFLECVQDMDHENMFWYRQDPGLGLRLIYFSYDVKMKEKGDIPEGYSVSREKKERFSLILESASTNQTSMYLCASSPAGAARDTQYFGPGTRLTVL.

This CDR3 reads CASSHRGSGANVLTF. The CDR3, as DNA: TGTGCCAGCAGTCACAGGGGATCTGGGGCCAACGTCCTGACTTTC. This rearrangement joins TRBV6-6 to TRBJ2-6, with 7 bases that match TRBD1. V shed 5 bases, J shed 1 base, and the junction held 2 bases outside the gene matches. Germline assignment: CDR1 MNHNY and CDR2 SVGAGI (reference sequence). This CDR3 is 15 amino acids long.

V is TRBV14 and J is TRBJ2-5, with TRBD1 identical over 9 bases. This CDR3 comprises 15 residues. The junction had 5 bases not matched to a gene; V was cut back by 2 bases and J by 4 bases. The germline V gene encodes CDR1 SGHDN and CDR2 FVKESK. The CDR3 DNA sequence: TGTGCCAGCAGCCAAAACAGGGGGCGCGGAGAGACCCAGTACTTC. Translating gives CASSQNRGRGETQYF.

The V call is TRBV29-1, the J call TRBJ1-1, with D possibly TRBD1 on 5 matching bases. The CDR3 spans 12 residues. Germline assignment: CDR1 SQVTM and CDR2 ANQGSEA. V lost 7 bases to trimming and J lost 4 bases, with 13 bases between them. CDR3 residues: CSATRGGTEAFF. CDR3 nucleotide sequence: TGCAGCGCCACGCGGGGGGGCACTGAAGCTTTCTTT.

This chain connects TRBV5-4 to TRBJ2-7, with D perhaps TRBD2 (5 bases). The V and J ends lost 6 bases and 4 bases respectively, with 23 bases between them. Looked up from germline, CDR1 is SGHNT and CDR2 is YYREEE (reference sequence). The CDR3 extends over 16 amino acids. The CDR3 loop reads CASTTGGRETLYEQYF. The DNA of the CDR3 is TGTGCCAGCACCACGGGCGGAAGGGAGACCCTGTACGAGCAGTACTTC.

J is TRBJ2-1 and V is TRBV12-5; 7 nucleotides match TRBD2. V lost 5 bases to trimming and J lost 2 bases; unmatched junction nucleotides: 6. CDR3 length: 15 residues. Germline CDR1 is LGHNT and CDR2 is FRNRAP. The CDR3 protein is CASGPTGTTYNEQFF. The CDR3 DNA follows: TGTGCTAGTGGTCCCACCGGGACTACCTACAATGAGCAGTTCTTC.

The chain employs TRBV18 and TRBJ2-7; 9 bases are a match to TRBD1. This CDR3 spans 14 amino acids. Germline CDR1 and CDR2: KGHSH and LQKENI. J gave up 5 bases and V 3 bases, and 5 bases lay outside the gene matches. The CDR3 is CASSPGTGIHEQYF. The CDR3 DNA follows: TGTGCCAGCTCACCCGGGACAGGGATACACGAGCAGTACTTC.

The chain joins TRBV18 to TRBJ1-5; no clear D gene. V was clipped by 4 bases and J by 2 bases, with 12 bases between them. The CDR3 spans 15 residues. Germline CDR1 is KGHSH and CDR2 is LQKENI. The CDR3: CASSLTKSGNQPQHF. In DNA form, the CDR3 reads TGTGCCAGCTCACTGACAAAGTCGGGCAATCAGCCCCAGCATTTT. The whole variable domain, filled in from reference TRBV18 and TRBJ1-5, reads NAGVMQNPRHLVRRRGQEARLRCSPMKGHSHVYWYRQLPEEGLKFMVYLQKENIIDESGMPKERFSAEFPKEGPSILRIQQVVRGDSAAYFCASSLTKSGNQPQHFGDGTRLSIL.

The genes are TRBV27 and TRBJ1-1; TRBD1 aligns across 8 bases. Germline CDR1 and CDR2: MNHEY and SMNVEV (reference sequence). The CDR3 loop spans 15 amino acids. V lost 6 bases, J lost 2 bases, and 8 bases stayed unmatched. Here the CDR3 DNA reads TGTGCCAGCAGGCGGACCGGGACAGGCAACACTGAAGCTTTCTTT. Amino acid sequence: CASRRTGTGNTEAFF.

The chain carries TRBV5-6 and TRBJ1-2, with D unclear. The CDR3 is 15 residues long. Per germline, CDR1 SGHDT and CDR2 YYEEEE. Trimming pared 4 bases from V and 8 bases from J, leaving 21 bases between. The CDR3 region is CASSPDPTGLVGYTF. The DNA of the CDR3 is TGTGCCAGCAGCCCTGACCCGACCGGGCTAGTAGGCTACACCTTC.

This clone is a singleton in its sample. V usage is TRBV28 and J usage is TRBJ1-1; D ambiguous. The length of the CDR3 is 14 residues. V shed 6 bases and J shed 5 bases, with 16 bases lying between them. Germline V gene lookup returns CDR1 MDHEN and CDR2 SYDVKM. For the CDR3, the DNA is TGTGCCAGCAGCTCTCGAGTGGGGATGACTGAAGCTTTCTTT. This encodes CASSSRVGMTEAFF.